Here is one T cell receptor (beta chain) with its context. This sample stems from a study of blood T cell repertoires in COVID-19. Clones were sequenced by immunoSEQ multiplex PCR, and TCRdb holds only the in-frame ones, with some missing. This sample has around 620,000 clones, with more than 80% found just once. There are 19 residues in the CDR3. V gave up 0 bases and J gave up 5 bases, with 26 bases separating them. Germline assignment: CDR1 LGHNA and CDR2 YSLEER. This TCR derives from a woman aged 18 to 35 with acute or convalescent COVID-19. The genes are TRBV4-3 and TRBJ2-7; maybe TRBD1 (5 bases). The source material was peripheral blood. CDR3: CASSQDLDRWTPKYDEQYF. DNA for the CDR3: TGCGCCAGCAGCCAAGATCTTGATCGATGGACACCTAAGTACGACGAGCAGTACTTC.